Below, 23 T cell receptor beta chains from the same sample are listed, as sequenced in a study of vaccination effects on CD4 cells after COVID-19. The assay was immunoSEQ multiplex PCR, and TCRdb's table has in-frame clones only and misses some. The table lists tens of thousands of clones, around 82% of them singletons. Within the ViraFEST assay, antigen-specific CD4+ T cells underwent expansion with viral peptide pools prior to sequencing. Culturing for approximately 10 days preceded CD4+ T cell isolation. The vaccine given was either BNT162b2 or mRNA-1273, in two doses. These receptors lack a known antigen. Source: CD4+ T cells from PBMCs cultured with HCoV-NL63 spike peptides, taken after COVID-19 vaccination. All receptors come from a human donor who received a COVID-19 vaccine. Some clones in this sample may be carry-over from other donors' samples.

The genes are TRBV2 and TRBJ2-1; TRBD1 matches at 9 bases. The CDR3 is 14 amino acids. The germline gives CDR1 SNHLY, CDR2 FYNNEI. Losses at the gene ends were 7 bases for V and 5 bases for J; bases not matched to a gene: 6. The CDR3 sequence: CASKRDRVNNEQFF. Written as DNA, the CDR3 is TGTGCCAGCAAACGGGACAGGGTAAACAATGAGCAGTTCTTC.

The CDR3 bases are TGTGCCAGCAGAGGACAGGGGTCACAAGAGACCCAGTACTTC. Residues: CASRGQGSQETQYF. The V and J genes are TRBV6-5 and TRBJ2-5; 9 positions match TRBD1. V lost 6 bases, J lost 2 bases, and 4 bases stayed unmatched. CDR1 is MNHEY and CDR2 is SVGAGI in the germline V gene. The CDR3 runs to 14 residues.

This clone is categorized as medium-sized. Other DNA sequences in this specimen translate into the identical CDR3. The rearrangement uses TRBV9 and TRBJ2-5; D tentatively fits TRBD1 or TRBD2 (5 bases each). V was trimmed by 0 bases and J by 2 bases, leaving 8 bases between them. Germline CDR1 is SGDLS and CDR2 is YYNGEE. The CDR3 is 14 amino acids. DNA for the CDR3: TGTGCCAGCAGCGTAGGGGACCATCAAGAGACCCAGTACTTC. This translates into CASSVGDHQETQYF.

The rearrangement uses TRBV9 and TRBJ2-3, with 8 bases lining up with TRBD2. This CDR3 region has 16 residues. Losses at the gene ends were 0 bases for V and 1 base for J; bases not matched to a gene: 4. Per germline, CDR1 SGDLS and CDR2 YYNGEE. CDR3: CASSVVWGLGTDTQYF. The CDR3 DNA follows: TGTGCCAGCAGCGTAGTTTGGGGACTAGGCACAGATACGCAGTATTTT.

The chain uses TRBV12-3 or TRBV12-4 and TRBJ2-5; no definite D call. CDR3 size: 13 residues. V lost 2 bases, J lost 5 bases, and 9 bases lay in between. This chain's CDR3 is CASSLRAIETQYF. The CDR3 bases are TGTGCCAGCAGTTTACGGGCCATTGAGACCCAGTACTTC.

This clone was counted once. The rearrangement uses TRBV2 and TRBJ2-3; a possible D gene is TRBD2 (6 bases). The V and J ends lost 9 bases and 6 bases respectively, with 25 bases between them. The CDR3 consists of 16 residues. The germline CDR1 and CDR2 sequences are SNHLY and FYNNEI. CDR3 residues: CASQTPEGYRGDTQYF. CDR3 nucleotide sequence: TGTGCCAGTCAGACCCCGGAGGGATATCGTGGGGATACGCAGTATTTT.

J is TRBJ1-1 and V is TRBV11-3; D is perhaps TRBD1 (5 bases). CDR1 is SGHNT and CDR2 is YENEEA in the germline V gene. Trimming stripped 5 bases from V and 4 bases from J, with 14 bases between. The CDR3 covers 14 residues. The CDR3 bases are TGTGCCAGCAGCCCAGACAGTACGACCACTGAAGCTTTCTTT. Its translation is CASSPDSTTTEAFF.

This clone has more than one count but fewer than ten. The rearrangement joins TRBV25-1 to TRBJ1-6; 9 nucleotides match TRBD1. This CDR3 spans 14 amino acids. The V gene end was trimmed by 3 bases and the J gene end by 11 bases; junction bases not matched to a gene: 5. Germline assignment: CDR1 MGHDK and CDR2 SYGVNS. Written as DNA, the CDR3 is TGTGCCAGCAGTGACAACAGGGGGCCGGCACCCCTCCACTTT. It specifies CASSDNRGPAPLHF. The whole variable domain, filled in from reference TRBV25-1 and TRBJ1-6, reads EADIYQTPRYLVIGTGKKITLECSQTMGHDKMYWYQQDPGMELHLIHYSYGVNSTEKGDLSSESTVSRIRTEHFPLTLESARPSHTSQYLCASSDNRGPAPLHFGNGTRLTVT.

The J gene is TRBJ2-3, the V gene TRBV4-1, with D uncertain. Germline values: CDR1 MGHRA, CDR2 YSYEKL. V lost 0 bases, J lost 0 bases, and 10 bases lay in between. This CDR3 comprises 16 residues. DNA for the CDR3: TGCGCCAGCAGCCAAGATAGTGGGCGAAGCACAGATACGCAGTATTTT. It is translated as CASSQDSGRSTDTQYF.

On this clone itself: At one boundary the junction diverges from the germline segment, which might be a read error. This chain uses TRBV5-1 with TRBJ1-4; no clear D gene. The germline gives CDR1 SGHRS, CDR2 YFSETQ. CDR3 length equals 15 residues. CDR3 in amino acids: CASSGSPLTSEKLFF. CDR3 in DNA: TGCGCCAGCAGCGGGAGTCCCCTGACTAGTGAAAAACTGTTTTTT.

The V call is TRBV5-4, the J call TRBJ2-2; TRBD1 agrees at 11 bases. The CDR3 totals 16 residues. CDR1 and CDR2 from the germline V gene are SGHNT and YYREEE (reference sequence). The V and J ends lost 3 bases and 5 bases, in that order; junction bases with no gene match: 6. The CDR3 DNA is TGTGCCAGCAGCTCCGGACAGGGGGCGAGAACCGGGGAGCTGTTTTTT. It translates to CASSSGQGARTGELFF.

V gene TRBV2 combines with J gene TRBJ1-1; perhaps TRBD1 as D (6 bases). CDR3 length: 14 amino acids. Trimming removed 2 bases at V and 4 bases at J, with 11 bases between. The germline gives CDR1 SNHLY, CDR2 FYNNEI. The CDR3 coding sequence is TGTGCCAGCAGTGAATGGGGGCGGAGCACTGAAGCTTTCTTT. Translation gives CASSEWGRSTEAFF.

The J gene is TRBJ1-2, the V gene TRBV11-3, with a weak D call TRBD1 (5 bases). Germline V CDR1 and CDR2: SGHNT, YENEEA. The CDR3 has 14 residues. Trimming shortened V by 4 bases and J by 0 bases, and 9 bases separated the two germline ends. This CDR3 is CASSSSRANYGYTF. DNA for the CDR3: TGTGCCAGCAGCTCGTCCAGGGCTAACTATGGCTACACCTTC.

V and J are TRBV7-3 and TRBJ2-1; TRBD2 matches at 7 bases. The CDR3 length is 15 residues. Unmatched junction bases numbered 1, after V lost 0 bases and J lost 2 bases. Germline V CDR1 and CDR2: SGHTA, FQGTGA. CDR3 in amino acids: CASSLTGGTYNEQFF. The DNA for the CDR3 is TGTGCCAGCAGCTTAACCGGGGGGACCTACAATGAGCAGTTCTTC.

The count of this clone is one. The gene calls are TRBV28 and TRBJ2-1; D unresolved. V lost 6 bases and J 7 bases, leaving 13 bases between the germline ends. CDR1 is MDHEN and CDR2 is SYDVKM in the germline V gene. The CDR3 runs 13 residues. As DNA, the CDR3 is TGTGCCAGCAGGTCCTGGAAGGGAAATGAGCAGTTCTTC. It is translated as CASRSWKGNEQFF.

The gene calls are TRBV10-3 and TRBJ2-5; TRBD2 aligns across 10 bases. This CDR3 region has 17 residues. Looked up from germline, CDR1 is ENHRY and CDR2 is SYGVKD. The V segment lost 5 bases and the J segment 5 bases; nucleotides outside the gene matches: 14. The CDR3 region is CAISSRGSGRGIETQYF. In nucleotides, the CDR3 is TGTGCCATCAGTTCCAGGGGCAGCGGGAGGGGGATTGAGACCCAGTACTTC.

This clone was seen only once. Other DNA sequences in the sample encode the same CDR3. The CDR3 DNA reads as TGTGCCAGCAGCTTAGTCAGGGGAAGTCAAGAGACCCAGTACTTC. Translating it yields CASSLVRGSQETQYF. This chain joins TRBV7-6 and TRBJ2-5, with a tentative D call TRBD1 (6 bases). Germline lookup yields CDR1 SGHVS and CDR2 FNYEAQ. Trimming pared 1 base from V and 2 bases from J, leaving 11 bases between. This CDR3 has 15 amino acids.

The CDR3 region has the DNA TGTGCCAGCAGTCGGACGGGTGCGGGGGCCAACGTCCTGACTTTC. Protein sequence: CASSRTGAGANVLTF. V is TRBV6-5 and J is TRBJ2-6; D is undetermined. Germline lookup yields CDR1 MNHEY and CDR2 SVGAGI. The CDR3 runs 15 residues. V shed 5 bases and J shed 4 bases, with 12 bases lying between them.

The chain uses TRBV7-2 and TRBJ1-1; D perhaps matches TRBD1 (5 bases). Germline lookup yields CDR1 SGHTA and CDR2 FQGNSA. The CDR3 spans 15 residues. Trimming removed 4 bases at V and 4 bases at J, with 16 bases between. The DNA for the CDR3 is TGTGCCAGCAGCTCCCAGGGATCTGCGAGCACTGAAGCTTTCTTT. It codes for CASSSQGSASTEAFF. Together with reference TRBV7-2 and TRBJ1-1, the CDR3 gives the full variable domain: GAGVSQSPSNKVTEKGKDVELRCDPISGHTALYWYRQSLGQGLEFLIYFQGNSAPDKSGLPSDRFSAERTGGSVSTLTIQRTQQEDSAVYLCASSSQGSASTEAFFGQGTRLTVV.

The chain combines TRBV18 with TRBJ2-3; 13 positions agree with TRBD2. This CDR3 is 16 amino acids long. With V trimmed by 4 bases and J by 2 bases, 3 bases remained unmatched. Germline lookup yields CDR1 KGHSH and CDR2 LQKENI. Written as DNA, the CDR3 is TGTGCCAGCTCACTGACTAGCGGGGGGCTCACAGATACGCAGTATTTT. Translating gives CASSLTSGGLTDTQYF.

The chain recombines TRBV29-1 with TRBJ1-1; D remains unclear. The CDR3 is 13 amino acids. Deletions cut 7 bases from V and 1 base from J, with 13 bases between. Germline assignment: CDR1 SQVTM and CDR2 ANQGSEA. In nucleotides, the CDR3 is TGCAGCGGAATCCGGACGGCGAACACTGAAGCTTTCTTT. It codes for CSGIRTANTEAFF.

The V and J genes are TRBV14 and TRBJ1-2; TRBD1 is a possible D gene (6 bases). The V end lost 5 bases, the J end lost 7 bases, and 11 bases lay between the germline ends. The CDR3 length is 12 residues. In germline, CDR1 is SGHDN, CDR2 FVKESK. The CDR3 nucleotides read TGTGCCAGCAGCATACAGGGAGGTGGCTACACCTTC. Translated, it gives CASSIQGGGYTF.

V is TRBV2 and J is TRBJ1-5; 8 positions match TRBD1. The CDR3 spans 14 residues. The junction had 6 bases not matched to a gene; V was cut back by 7 bases and J by 4 bases. CDR1 and CDR2 (germline): SNHLY, FYNNEI. The CDR3 loop is CASKDRQGNQPQHF. The CDR3 bases are TGTGCCAGCAAGGACCGACAGGGGAATCAGCCCCAGCATTTT.